Listed below are T cell receptor beta chains from one sample, sequenced in a study of blood T cells in healthy people across ages. TCRdb analysed the 5' RACE reads with MiXCR anew, one entry per CDR3 protein. Among 1.4 million to 1.5 million distinct CDR3 sequences listed, roughly 40% were seen once. Sequenced material: blood. Receptors were obtained from a woman aged 18-29 years in good health. Both conserved end residues are part of each CDR3. The D gene is left open where the match is weak. For some rows the clone size is stated as once, few or many, or as a class when expanded; others skip it.

v_call,j_call,cdr3_length,d_call,clone_size,cdr3_aa,cdr3_nt
TRBV18,TRBJ2-5,16,TRBD2,few,CASSPSRTSGQETQYF,TGTGCCAGCTCACCGAGTCGGACTAGCGGACAAGAGACCCAGTACTTC
TRBV3-1,TRBJ2-5,14,TRBD2,many,CASSRTSGKETQYF,TGTGCCAGCAGCCGGACTAGCGGTAAAGAGACCCAGTACTTC
TRBV20-1,TRBJ2-7,14,.,.,CSARDKVTGYEQYF,TGCAGTGCTAGAGATAAGGTGACTGGCTACGAGCAGTACTTC
TRBV28,TRBJ1-2,12,.,.,CASSPRIAGYTF,TGTGCCAGCAGTCCGAGGATAGCTGGCTACACCTTC
TRBV14,TRBJ2-3,16,.,.,CASSQGLQGWTDTQYF,TGTGCCAGCAGCCAAGGATTGCAGGGGTGGACAGATACGCAGTATTTT
TRBV27,TRBJ1-6,15,.,.,CASSFQGEGRSPLHF,TGTGCCAGCAGTTTCCAAGGGGAGGGGAGATCACCCCTCCACTTT
TRBV7-3,TRBJ2-3,17,.,few,CASSLMKWGQGTDTQYF,TGTGCCAGCAGCTTAATGAAGTGGGGTCAGGGCACAGATACGCAGTATTTT
TRBV20-1,TRBJ2-1,15,.,.,CSARRSISTYNEQFF,TGCAGTGCTAGAAGGTCGATCTCAACCTACAATGAGCAGTTCTTC
TRBV6-2/TRBV6-3,TRBJ2-7,13,.,.,CASSDGIYNEQYF,TGTGCCAGCAGTGACGGGATTTACAATGAGCAGTACTTC
TRBV2,TRBJ2-7,14,.,.,CASSENPFKLEQYF,TGTGCCAGCAGTGAAAATCCGTTCAAGCTAGAGCAGTACTTC
TRBV12-3/TRBV12-4,TRBJ2-7,12,.,few,CASGTPFYEQYF,TGTGCCAGCGGGACCCCGTTCTACGAGCAGTACTTC
TRBV25-1,TRBJ2-1,11,.,.,CASQSYNEQFF,TGTGCCTCCCAGAGCTACAATGAGCAGTTCTTC
TRBV20-1,TRBJ1-1,12,.,.,CSASQVNTEAFF,TGCAGTGCTAGTCAGGTGAACACTGAAGCTTTCTTT
TRBV25-1,TRBJ2-3,13,TRBD1,.,CASRGQGLDTQYF,TGTGCCAGCAGGGGACAGGGCTTAGATACGCAGTATTTT
TRBV6-1,TRBJ2-5,11,.,many,CASKLQETQYF,TGTGCCAGCAAACTGCAAGAGACCCAGTACTTC
TRBV27,TRBJ2-7,16,.,.,CASQEVFGFGSYEQYF,TGTGCCAGCCAAGAGGTATTTGGTTTTGGCAGCTACGAGCAGTACTTC
TRBV2,TRBJ1-3,14,.,few,CASREQSSGNTIYF,TGTGCCAGCAGGGAACAGAGCTCTGGAAACACCATATATTTT
TRBV6-1,TRBJ2-3,18,TRBD2,.,CASSEEAVGTSAQGTQYF,TGTGCCAGCAGTGAAGAAGCGGTTGGGACTAGCGCCCAAGGAACGCAGTATTTT
TRBV12-3/TRBV12-4,TRBJ2-1,15,.,few,CASSPLLGGDNEQFF,TGTGCCAGCAGTCCCCTGTTAGGGGGGGACAATGAGCAGTTCTTC
TRBV9,TRBJ1-1,14,.,few,CASSFRSGPTEAFF,TGTGCCAGCAGCTTCAGAAGTGGGCCAACTGAAGCTTTCTTT
TRBV12-3/TRBV12-4,TRBJ1-4,15,TRBD1,once,CASSWGTDITEKLFF,TGTGCCAGCAGCTGGGGGACAGACATTACTGAAAAACTGTTTTTT
TRBV10-1,TRBJ2-3,16,TRBD2,few,CASSDLAGGYTDTQYF,TGCGCCAGCAGCGATCTAGCGGGGGGTTACACAGATACGCAGTATTTT
TRBV20-1,TRBJ2-6,14,.,few,CSATDSSGANVLTF,TGCAGTGCAACCGACAGCTCTGGGGCCAACGTCCTGACTTTC
TRBV3-1,TRBJ2-3,14,.,.,CASSQDGIIDTQYF,TGTGCCAGCAGCCAAGATGGGATCATAGATACGCAGTATTTT
TRBV6-5,TRBJ2-4,14,TRBD2,.,CATQRGTSGRVEYF,TGTGCCACCCAACGAGGGACTAGCGGGAGGGTAGAGTACTTC
TRBV27,TRBJ1-2,15,.,few,CASSAQTPDNHGYTF,TGTGCCAGCAGTGCTCAAACACCAGATAACCATGGCTACACCTTC
TRBV29-1,TRBJ2-2,16,.,few,CSVASASGEGTGELFF,TGCAGCGTTGCATCGGCATCGGGAGAGGGCACCGGGGAGCTGTTTTTT
TRBV15,TRBJ1-2,11,.,.,CATSRGSGYTF,TGTGCCACCAGCAGGGGCTCCGGCTACACCTTC
TRBV20-1,TRBJ2-7,15,TRBD2,many,CSAATARGATYEQYF,TGCAGTGCCGCGACGGCGCGGGGGGCGACCTACGAGCAGTACTTC
TRBV27,TRBJ2-3,15,TRBD2,few,CASSSSGLYQDTQYF,TGTGCCAGCAGTTCCTCGGGACTATATCAGGATACGCAGTATTTT
TRBV27,TRBJ2-3,15,TRBD2,.,CASATGGGGADTQYF,TGTGCCAGCGCCACTGGGGGCGGGGGGGCAGATACGCAGTATTTT
TRBV28,TRBJ1-1,16,.,.,CASSLRGHRTNTEAFF,TGTGCCAGCAGTTTGAGGGGTCACAGAACGAACACTGAAGCTTTCTTT
TRBV12-3/TRBV12-4,TRBJ2-3,15,.,few,CASSFGQGSTDTQYF,TGTGCCAGCAGTTTTGGGCAGGGGAGCACAGATACGCAGTATTTT
TRBV27,TRBJ1-2,15,.,few,CASSPTLAENYGYTF,TGTGCCAGCAGTCCGACCCTCGCGGAAAACTATGGCTACACCTTC
TRBV7-6,TRBJ2-1,16,TRBD2,.,CASSPASGRIYNEQFF,TGTGCCAGCAGCCCCGCTAGCGGGAGGATATACAATGAGCAGTTCTTC
TRBV20-1,TRBJ1-2,15,.,once,CSAAPGRGGNYGYTF,TGCAGTGCCGCCCCTGGACGGGGAGGAAACTATGGCTACACCTTC
TRBV28,TRBJ2-7,14,.,few,CASSVRGGTYEQYF,TGTGCCAGCAGTGTACGCGGCGGCACCTACGAGCAGTACTTC
TRBV2,TRBJ2-7,15,TRBD2,few,CASSVTIAGGREQYF,TGTGCCAGCAGTGTAACGATAGCGGGAGGGCGGGAGCAGTACTTC
TRBV7-2,TRBJ2-7,16,TRBD2,few,CASSFTGTSGNNEQYF,TGTGCCAGCAGCTTTACCGGGACTAGCGGAAACAATGAGCAGTACTTC
TRBV6-5,TRBJ1-4,16,TRBD1,few,CASSYSRDRRNEKLFF,TGTGCCAGCAGTTATAGCCGGGACAGGCGGAATGAAAAACTGTTTTTT
TRBV6-5,TRBJ2-1,12,TRBD1,.,CASRIQGHEQFF,TGTGCCAGCAGGATACAGGGGCATGAGCAGTTCTTC
TRBV28,TRBJ1-5,16,TRBD1,.,CASSPERTGANQPQHF,TGTGCCAGCAGTCCCGAGAGGACAGGAGCTAATCAGCCCCAGCATTTT
TRBV3-1,TRBJ2-7,13,.,few,CASSYQGQYEQYF,TGTGCCAGCAGCTATCAAGGACAGTACGAGCAGTACTTC
TRBV5-1,TRBJ2-1,15,.,.,CASSRGPGQDYEQFF,TGCGCCAGCAGCCGAGGGCCCGGCCAGGATTATGAGCAGTTCTTC
TRBV12-3/TRBV12-4,TRBJ2-6,13,.,.,CASILSGANVLTF,TGTGCCAGCATTTTGAGTGGGGCCAACGTCCTGACTTTC
TRBV20-1,TRBJ2-1,13,.,.,CSPKGGDFDEQFF,TGCAGTCCAAAGGGGGGGGATTTCGATGAGCAGTTCTTC
TRBV28,TRBJ1-2,13,.,.,CASRRGTVYGYTF,TGTGCCAGCAGACGTGGGACGGTCTATGGCTACACCTTC
TRBV25-1,TRBJ2-1,15,.,.,CASSEPSAVPYEQFF,TGTGCCAGCAGTGAACCCTCGGCGGTACCCTACGAGCAGTTCTTC
TRBV6-1,TRBJ2-5,13,.,few,CASRCWAWETQYF,TGTGCCAGCAGGTGCTGGGCTTGGGAGACCCAGTACTTC
TRBV15,TRBJ2-7,13,.,few,CATSQGITYEQYF,TGTGCCACCTCGCAGGGGATTACCTACGAGCAGTACTTC
TRBV4-1,TRBJ2-5,21,.,.,CASSHPGWAGRYGGFQETQYF,TGCGCCAGCAGCCACCCGGGGTGGGCAGGGCGCTATGGGGGTTTCCAAGAGACCCAGTACTTC
TRBV7-9,TRBJ1-1,14,TRBD1,.,CASSLAVGTDEAFF,TGTGCCAGCAGCTTAGCTGTCGGGACAGATGAAGCTTTCTTT
TRBV18,TRBJ2-7,14,.,.,CASSPPRAYNEQYF,TGTGCCAGCTCACCACCGAGGGCCTACAATGAGCAGTACTTC
TRBV4-2,TRBJ2-5,16,TRBD2,many,CASSQVGSGTQETQYF,TGTGCCAGCAGCCAAGTAGGTAGCGGGACACAAGAGACCCAGTACTTC
TRBV6-5,TRBJ2-7,15,.,.,CASSRARGFHYEQYF,TGTGCCAGCAGCCGGGCGCGCGGGTTCCACTACGAGCAGTACTTC
TRBV27,TRBJ2-7,16,.,.,CASSLGSRTPGFEQYF,TGTGCCAGCAGTTTGGGAAGTAGGACTCCAGGCTTCGAGCAGTACTTC
TRBV12-3/TRBV12-4,TRBJ2-1,16,TRBD2,.,CASSPRTSGSHNERFF,TGTGCCAGCAGTCCTCGGACTAGCGGGAGCCACAATGAGCGGTTCTTC
TRBV10-3,TRBJ2-7,15,.,.,CAISEEQGPIYEQYF,TGTGCCATCAGTGAGGAACAGGGCCCTATTTACGAGCAGTACTTC
TRBV20-1,TRBJ1-4,12,.,.,CSATGREEKLFF,TGCAGTGCTACCGGGCGAGAGGAAAAACTGTTTTTT